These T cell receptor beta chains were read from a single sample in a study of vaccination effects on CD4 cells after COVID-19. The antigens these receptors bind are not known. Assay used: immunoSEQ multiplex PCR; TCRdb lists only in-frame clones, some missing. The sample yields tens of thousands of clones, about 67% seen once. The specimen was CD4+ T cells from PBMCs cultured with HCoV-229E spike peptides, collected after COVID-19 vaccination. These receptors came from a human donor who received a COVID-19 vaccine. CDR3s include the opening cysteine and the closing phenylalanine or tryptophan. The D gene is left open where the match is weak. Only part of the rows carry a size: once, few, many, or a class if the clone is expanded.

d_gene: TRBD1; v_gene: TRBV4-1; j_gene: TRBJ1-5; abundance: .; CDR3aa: CASSQEGTGAQPQHF; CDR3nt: TGCGCCAGCAGCCAAGAAGGGACAGGTGCTCAGCCCCAGCATTTT
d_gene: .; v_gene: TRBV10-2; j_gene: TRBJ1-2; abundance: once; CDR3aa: CASSESIGGYTF; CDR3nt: TGCGCCAGCAGTGAGTCGATCGGTGGCTACACCTTC
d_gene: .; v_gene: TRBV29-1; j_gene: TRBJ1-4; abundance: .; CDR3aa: CSVVGEEKLFF; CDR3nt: TGCAGCGTTGTAGGGGAGGAAAAACTGTTTTTT
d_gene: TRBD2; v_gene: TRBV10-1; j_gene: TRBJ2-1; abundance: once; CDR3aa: CASASAGTSGNNEQFF; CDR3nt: TGCGCCAGCGCCTCTGCCGGGACTAGCGGAAACAATGAGCAGTTCTTC
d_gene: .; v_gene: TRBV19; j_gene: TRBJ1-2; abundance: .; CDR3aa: CASSTGDRGYGYTF; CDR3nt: TGTGCCAGTAGTACCGGGGACCGAGGCTATGGCTACACCTTC
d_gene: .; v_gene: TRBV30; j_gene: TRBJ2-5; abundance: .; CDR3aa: CAWRDKALYQETQYF; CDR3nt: TGTGCCTGGAGAGACAAGGCGTTGTACCAAGAGACCCAGTACTTC
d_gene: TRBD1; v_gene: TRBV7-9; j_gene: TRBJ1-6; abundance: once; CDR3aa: CASSLGTGGMAPLHF; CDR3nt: TGTGCCAGCAGCTTAGGGACAGGGGGGATGGCACCCCTCCACTTT
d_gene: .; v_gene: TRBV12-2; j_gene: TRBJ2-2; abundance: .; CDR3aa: CASRPSAGVSQNSNTGELFF; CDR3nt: TGTGCAAGTCGTCCCTCCGCCGGGGTCAGTCAAAATTCGAACACCGGGGAGCTGTTTTTT
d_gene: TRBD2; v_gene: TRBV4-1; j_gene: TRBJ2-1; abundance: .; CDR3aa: CASSQPTSGGYNEQFF; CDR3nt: TGCGCCAGCAGCCAGCCCACTAGCGGGGGCTACAATGAGCAGTTCTTC
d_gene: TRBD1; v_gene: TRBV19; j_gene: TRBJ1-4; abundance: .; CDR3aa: CASSTGTGSTNEKLFF; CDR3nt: TGTGCCAGCTCAACCGGGACAGGTTCAACTAATGAAAAACTGTTTTTT
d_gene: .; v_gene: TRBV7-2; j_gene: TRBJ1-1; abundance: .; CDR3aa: CASSFAGIDNTEAFF; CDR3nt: TGTGCCAGCAGCTTCGCGGGTATTGACAACACTGAAGCTTTCTTT
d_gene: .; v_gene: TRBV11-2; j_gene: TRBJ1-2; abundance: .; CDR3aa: CASSFRRGEYGYTF; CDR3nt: TGTGCCAGCAGCTTTAGAAGAGGGGAGTATGGCTACACCTTC
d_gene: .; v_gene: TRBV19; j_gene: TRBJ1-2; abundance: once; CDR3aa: CASSAWIDSGYTF; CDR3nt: TGTGCCAGTAGTGCCTGGATTGACAGTGGCTACACCTTC
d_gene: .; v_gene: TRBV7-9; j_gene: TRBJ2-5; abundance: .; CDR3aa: CASSLRGLETQYF; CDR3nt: TGTGCCAGCAGCTTACGGGGATTAGAGACCCAGTACTTC
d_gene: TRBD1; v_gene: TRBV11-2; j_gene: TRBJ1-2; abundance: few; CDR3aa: CASSPQGNYGYTF; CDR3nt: TGTGCCAGCAGCCCACAGGGGAACTATGGCTACACCTTC
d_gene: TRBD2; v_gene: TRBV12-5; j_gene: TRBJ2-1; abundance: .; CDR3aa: CASGLRGLAGVNEQFF; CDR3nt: TGTGCTAGTGGTTTGCGGGGACTAGCGGGGGTCAATGAGCAGTTCTTC
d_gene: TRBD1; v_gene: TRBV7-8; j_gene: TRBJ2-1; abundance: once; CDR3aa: CASSVTGLVHEQFF; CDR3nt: TGTGCCAGCAGCGTGACAGGGTTGGTCCATGAGCAGTTCTTC
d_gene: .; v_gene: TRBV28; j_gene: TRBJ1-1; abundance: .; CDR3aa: CASSPFDRLNTEAFF; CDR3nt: TGTGCCAGCAGTCCCTTCGACAGGTTGAACACTGAAGCTTTCTTT
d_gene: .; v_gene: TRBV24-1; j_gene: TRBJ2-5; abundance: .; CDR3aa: CATRSGSQETQYF; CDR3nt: TGTGCCACCAGATCGGGGTCCCAAGAGACCCAGTACTTC
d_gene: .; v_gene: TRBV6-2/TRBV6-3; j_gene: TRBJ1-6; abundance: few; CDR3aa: CASSQTGSSPLHF; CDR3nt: TGTGCCAGCAGTCAAACAGGAAGCTCACCCCTCCACTTT
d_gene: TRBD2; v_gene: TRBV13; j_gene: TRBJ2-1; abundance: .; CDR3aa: CASSLGLGTSGTLQFF; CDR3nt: TGTGCCAGCAGCTTAGGATTGGGGACTAGCGGCACCCTGCAGTTCTTC
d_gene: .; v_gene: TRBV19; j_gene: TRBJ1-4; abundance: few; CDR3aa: CASSIAEGGGEKLFF; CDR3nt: TGTGCCAGTAGTATTGCGGAGGGCGGTGGTGAAAAACTGTTTTTT
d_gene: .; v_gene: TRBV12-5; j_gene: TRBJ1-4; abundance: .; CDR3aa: CASGLGPGHPLF; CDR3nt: TGTGCTAGTGGTTTAGGACCGGGACACCCCCTTTTT
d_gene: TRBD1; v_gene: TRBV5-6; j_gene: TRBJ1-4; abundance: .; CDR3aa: CASSLRRTGSEKLFF; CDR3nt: TGTGCCAGCAGCTTGAGGCGGACAGGAAGTGAAAAACTGTTTTTT
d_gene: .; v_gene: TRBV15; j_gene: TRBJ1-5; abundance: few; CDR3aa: CATSRGGASNQPQHF; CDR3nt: TGTGCCACCAGCAGAGGCGGGGCCAGCAATCAGCCCCAGCATTTT
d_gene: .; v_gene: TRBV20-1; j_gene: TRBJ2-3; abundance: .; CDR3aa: CSASIVTDTQYF; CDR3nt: TGCAGTGCCAGTATAGTCACAGATACGCAGTATTTT
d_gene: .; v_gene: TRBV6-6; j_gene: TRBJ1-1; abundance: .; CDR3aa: CASRKPLNTEAFF; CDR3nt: TGTGCCAGCAGGAAGCCGTTGAACACTGAAGCTTTCTTT
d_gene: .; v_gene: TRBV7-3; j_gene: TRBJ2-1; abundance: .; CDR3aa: CASSLGDEQFF; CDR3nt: TGTGCCAGCAGCTTGGGGGATGAGCAGTTCTTC
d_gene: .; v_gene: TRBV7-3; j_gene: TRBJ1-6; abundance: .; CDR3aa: CASSLDIGNSPLHF; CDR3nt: TGTGCCAGCAGCTTAGATATCGGAAATTCACCCCTCCACTTT
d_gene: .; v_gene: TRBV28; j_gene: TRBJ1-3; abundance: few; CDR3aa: CASRKGGGAGGNTIYF; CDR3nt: TGTGCCAGCAGAAAGGGGGGGGGCGCAGGTGGAAACACCATATATTTT
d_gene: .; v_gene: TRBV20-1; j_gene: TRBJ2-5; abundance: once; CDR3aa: CSSAPRETQYF; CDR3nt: TGCAGTTCCGCCCCCAGGGAGACCCAGTACTTC
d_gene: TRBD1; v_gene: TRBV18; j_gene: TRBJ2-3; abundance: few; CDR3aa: CASSPRTGATDTQYF; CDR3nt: TGTGCCAGCTCACCAAGGACAGGGGCCACAGATACGCAGTATTTT
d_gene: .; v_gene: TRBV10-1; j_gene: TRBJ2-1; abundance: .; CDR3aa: CASSDRRGAENEQFF; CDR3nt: TGCGCCAGCAGTGACCGGAGGGGGGCCGAAAATGAGCAGTTCTTC
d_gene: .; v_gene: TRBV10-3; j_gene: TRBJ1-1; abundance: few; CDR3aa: CAISDNLGRTEAFF; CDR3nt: TGTGCCATCAGTGATAACCTAGGGCGCACTGAAGCTTTCTTT
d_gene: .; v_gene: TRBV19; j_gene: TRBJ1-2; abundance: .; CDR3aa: CASKMSSTGRYGYTF; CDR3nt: TGTGCCAGTAAGATGTCCTCTACAGGGAGGTATGGCTACACCTTC
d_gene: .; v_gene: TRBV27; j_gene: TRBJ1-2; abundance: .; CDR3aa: CASKSPSGLYGYTF; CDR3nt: TGTGCCAGCAAGTCTCCCTCGGGCCTCTATGGCTACACCTTC
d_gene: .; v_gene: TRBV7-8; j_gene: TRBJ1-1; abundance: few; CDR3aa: CASGSGLRNTEAFF; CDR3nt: TGTGCCAGCGGATCGGGACTGCGGAACACTGAAGCTTTCTTT
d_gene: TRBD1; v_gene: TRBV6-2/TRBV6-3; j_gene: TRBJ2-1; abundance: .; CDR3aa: CASSRRVGQGGNEQFF; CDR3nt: TGTGCCAGCAGCCGTAGAGTAGGACAGGGAGGCAATGAGCAGTTCTTC
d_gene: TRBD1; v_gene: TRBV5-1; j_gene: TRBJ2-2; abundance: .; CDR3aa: CASQWSPGGTGELFF; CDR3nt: TGCGCCAGCCAATGGAGCCCAGGGGGCACCGGGGAGCTGTTTTTT
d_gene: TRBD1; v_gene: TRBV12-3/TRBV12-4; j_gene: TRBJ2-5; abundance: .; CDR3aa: CASTGQGLGTQYF; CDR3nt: TGTGCCAGCACCGGACAGGGTCTGGGGACCCAGTACTTC
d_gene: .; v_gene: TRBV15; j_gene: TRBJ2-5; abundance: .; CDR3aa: CATSRDPTETQYF; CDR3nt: TGTGCCACCAGCAGAGACCCCACAGAGACCCAGTACTTC